This TCR beta chain was sequenced in a study of blood T cell repertoires in COVID-19. On the study more broadly: Collection of acute and convalescent COVID-19 samples took place in the United States, Italy and Spain.

Germline V gene lookup returns CDR1 KGHDR and CDR2 SFDVKD. The V end was cut by 4 bases, the J end by 5 bases, with 13 bases between. The CDR3 loop spans 15 amino acids. TCRdb's copy holds only in-frame clones and misses some; the assay was immunoSEQ multiplex PCR. The sample includes approximately 250,000 clones, more than 70% of them seen just once. This TCR derives from a woman aged 40 to 50 with acute COVID-19. The source material was PBMCs or T cells enriched from blood (not recorded which). The chain links TRBV24-1 to TRBJ1-4, with D perhaps matching TRBD1 (5 bases). CDR3 sequence (DNA): TGTGCCACCAGTGAGGGTAGTCGGGGGAATGAAAAACTGTTTTTT. This translates into CATSEGSRGNEKLFF.